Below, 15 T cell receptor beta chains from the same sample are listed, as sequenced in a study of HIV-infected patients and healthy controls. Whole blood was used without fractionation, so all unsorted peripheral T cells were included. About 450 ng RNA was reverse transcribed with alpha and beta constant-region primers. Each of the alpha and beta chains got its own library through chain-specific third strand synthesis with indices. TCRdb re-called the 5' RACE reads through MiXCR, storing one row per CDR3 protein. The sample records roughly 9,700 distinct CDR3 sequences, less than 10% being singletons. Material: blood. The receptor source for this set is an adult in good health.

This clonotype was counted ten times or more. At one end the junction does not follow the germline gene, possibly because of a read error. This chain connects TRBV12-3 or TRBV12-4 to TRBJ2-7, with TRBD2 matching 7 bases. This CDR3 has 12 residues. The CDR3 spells CASTQLAKPPSF. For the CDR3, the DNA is TGTGCCAGCACCCAACTAGCGAAGCCCCCAAGCTTC.

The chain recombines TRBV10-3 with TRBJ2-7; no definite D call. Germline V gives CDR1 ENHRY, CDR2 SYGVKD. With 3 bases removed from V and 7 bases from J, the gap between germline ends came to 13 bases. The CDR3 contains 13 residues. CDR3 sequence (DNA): TGTGCCATCAGTGACGGCTCTTTAAGGGAGCAGTACTTC. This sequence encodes CAISDGSLREQYF.

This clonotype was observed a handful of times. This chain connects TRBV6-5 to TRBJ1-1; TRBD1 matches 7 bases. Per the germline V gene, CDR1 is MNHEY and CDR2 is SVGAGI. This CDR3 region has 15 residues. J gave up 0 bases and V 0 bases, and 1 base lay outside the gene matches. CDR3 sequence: CASSYSGQLNTEAFF. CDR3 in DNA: TGTGCCAGCAGTTACTCGGGACAGCTGAACACTGAAGCTTTCTTT.

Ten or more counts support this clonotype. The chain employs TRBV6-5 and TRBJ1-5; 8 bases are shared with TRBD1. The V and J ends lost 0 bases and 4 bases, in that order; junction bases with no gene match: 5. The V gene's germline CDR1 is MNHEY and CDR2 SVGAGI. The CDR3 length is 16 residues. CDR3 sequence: CASSYSARGLNQPQHF. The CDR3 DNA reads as TGTGCCAGCAGTTACTCAGCCAGGGGGCTGAATCAGCCCCAGCATTTT.

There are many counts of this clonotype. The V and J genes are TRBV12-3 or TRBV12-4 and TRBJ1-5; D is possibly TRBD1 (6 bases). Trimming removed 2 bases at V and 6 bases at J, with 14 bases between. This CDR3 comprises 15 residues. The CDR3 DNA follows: TGTGCCAGCAGTTTAAGGGGGGGCGGATTTCAGCCCCAGCATTTT. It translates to CASSLRGGGFQPQHF.

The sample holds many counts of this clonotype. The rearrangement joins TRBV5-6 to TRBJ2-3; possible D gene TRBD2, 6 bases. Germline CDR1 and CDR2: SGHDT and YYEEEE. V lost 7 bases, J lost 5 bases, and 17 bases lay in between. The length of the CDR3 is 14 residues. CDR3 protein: CASHTAGNRDTQYF. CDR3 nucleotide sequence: TGTGCCAGCCACACCGCGGGGAATAGAGATACGCAGTATTTT.

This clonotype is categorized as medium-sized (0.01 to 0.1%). The CDR3: CASSRTSGAYNEQFF. CDR3 DNA: TGTGCCAGCAGTCGAACTAGCGGGGCCTACAATGAGCAGTTCTTC. The rearrangement links TRBV6-5 to TRBJ2-1; TRBD2 agrees at 10 bases. Germline V lookup: CDR1 MNHEY, CDR2 SVGAGI. The V and J ends lost 5 bases and 2 bases, in that order; junction bases with no gene match: 3. The CDR3 loop spans 15 amino acids.

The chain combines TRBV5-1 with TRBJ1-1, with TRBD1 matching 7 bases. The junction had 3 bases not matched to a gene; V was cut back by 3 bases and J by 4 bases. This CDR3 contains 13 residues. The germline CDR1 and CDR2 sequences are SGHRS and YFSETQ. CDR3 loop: CASSYGQVTEAFF. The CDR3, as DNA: TGCGCCAGCAGCTATGGACAGGTCACTGAAGCTTTCTTT.

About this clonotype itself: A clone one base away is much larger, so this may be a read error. CDR3 DNA sequence: TGCGCCAGCAGCTCCGGACTAGTCTCCTACAATGAGCAGTTGTTC. Translating gives CASSSGLVSYNEQLF. This sequence joins TRBV5-1 and TRBJ2-1, with TRBD2 matching 7 bases. The CDR3 loop spans 15 amino acids. Germline assignment: CDR1 SGHRS and CDR2 YFSETQ.

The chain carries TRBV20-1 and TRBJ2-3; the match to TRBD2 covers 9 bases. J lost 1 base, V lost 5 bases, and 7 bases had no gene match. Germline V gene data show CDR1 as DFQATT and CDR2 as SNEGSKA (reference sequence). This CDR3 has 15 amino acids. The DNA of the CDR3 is TGCAGTGCTGGCTTAGCGGGGGTGGGCACAGATACGCAGTATTTT. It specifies CSAGLAGVGTDTQYF.

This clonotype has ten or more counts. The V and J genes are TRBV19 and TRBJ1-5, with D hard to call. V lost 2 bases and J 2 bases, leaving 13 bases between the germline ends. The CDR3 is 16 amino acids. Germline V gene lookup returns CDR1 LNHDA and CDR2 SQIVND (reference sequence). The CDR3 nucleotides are TGTGCCAGTAGTATATCGTTGGGTGGCGGCAATCAGCCCCAGCATTTT. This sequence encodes CASSISLGGGNQPQHF.

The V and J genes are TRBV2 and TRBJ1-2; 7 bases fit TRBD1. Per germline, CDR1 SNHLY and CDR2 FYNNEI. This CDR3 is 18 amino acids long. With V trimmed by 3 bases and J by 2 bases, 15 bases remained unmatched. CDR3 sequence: CASSEPAAGGVLNYGYTF. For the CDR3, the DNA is TGTGCCAGCAGTGAGCCGGCGGCAGGGGGTGTACTCAACTATGGCTACACCTTC.

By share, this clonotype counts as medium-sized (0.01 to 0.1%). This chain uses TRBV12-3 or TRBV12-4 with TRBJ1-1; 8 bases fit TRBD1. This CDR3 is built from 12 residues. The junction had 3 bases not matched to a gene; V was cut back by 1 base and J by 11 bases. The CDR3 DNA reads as TGTGCCAGCAGTTTAGGGACAGGGTTGGCTTTCTTT. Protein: CASSLGTGLAFF.

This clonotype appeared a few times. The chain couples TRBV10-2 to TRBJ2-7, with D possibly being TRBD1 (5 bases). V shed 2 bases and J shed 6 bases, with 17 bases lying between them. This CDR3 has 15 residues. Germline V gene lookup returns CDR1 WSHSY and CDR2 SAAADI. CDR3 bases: TGCGCCAGCAGTGAGAAAGGGCAGGGTTATAGCGAGCAGTACTTC. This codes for CASSEKGQGYSEQYF.

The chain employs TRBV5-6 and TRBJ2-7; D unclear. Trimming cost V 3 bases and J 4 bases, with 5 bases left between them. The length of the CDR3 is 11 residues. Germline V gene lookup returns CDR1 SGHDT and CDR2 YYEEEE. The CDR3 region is CASSSHYEQYF. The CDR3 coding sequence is TGTGCCAGCAGCTCTCATTACGAGCAGTACTTC.